This TCR beta chain came from a study of cytomegalovirus exposure and HLA in healthy donors. Germline CDR1 MNHNY, CDR2 SVGAGI (reference sequence). V shed 8 bases, J shed 6 bases, and the junction held 12 bases outside the gene matches. This CDR3 is 16 amino acids long. PCR primers comprised 60 Vbeta and 13 Jbeta primers. The assay was immunoSEQ multiplex PCR, and TCRdb's table has in-frame clones only and misses some. Altogether some 180,000 clones are present, roughly 10% being singletons, with the ten largest covering approximately 1.4%. In its sample, this clone was seen a few times. This receptor was identified in a woman aged 30 to 39 in good health and CMV-seropositive. This rearrangement joins TRBV6-6 to TRBJ2-7; TRBD2 matches 14 bases. Sequences were obtained from PBMCs. CDR3 sequence reads: CASGPTGLAGVGEQYF. In DNA, the CDR3 is TGTGCCAGCGGGCCTACGGGACTAGCGGGAGTTGGCGAGCAGTACTTC.